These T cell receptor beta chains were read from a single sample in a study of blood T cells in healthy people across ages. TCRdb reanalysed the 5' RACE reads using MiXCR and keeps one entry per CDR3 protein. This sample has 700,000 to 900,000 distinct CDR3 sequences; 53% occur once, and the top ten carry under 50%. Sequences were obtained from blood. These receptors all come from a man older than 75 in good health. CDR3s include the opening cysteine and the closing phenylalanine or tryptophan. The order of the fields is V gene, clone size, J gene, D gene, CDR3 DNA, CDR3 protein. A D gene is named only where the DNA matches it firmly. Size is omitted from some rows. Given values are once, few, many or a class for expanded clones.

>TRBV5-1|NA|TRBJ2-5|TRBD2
TGCGCCAGCAGCCGAGCGGGATTCAGGGAGACCCAGTACTTC
CASSRAGFRETQYF
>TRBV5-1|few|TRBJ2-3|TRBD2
TGCGCCAGCAGCTTGGTTAGCGGGAACAGATACGCGTATTTT
CASSLVSGNRYAYF
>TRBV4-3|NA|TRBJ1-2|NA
TGCGCCAGCAGCCCCCAAGGTATTAGGAACTATGGCTACACCTTC
CASSPQGIRNYGYTF
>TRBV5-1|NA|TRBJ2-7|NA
TGCGCCAGCGCCGTGGGGCAGGGATTCGTCCACGAGCAGTACTTC
CASAVGQGFVHEQYF
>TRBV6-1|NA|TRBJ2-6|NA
TGTGCCAGTACTGAACATAACCTCTCTGGGGCCAACGTCCTGACTTTC
CASTEHNLSGANVLTF
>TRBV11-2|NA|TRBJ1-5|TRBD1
TGTGCCAGCAGCTTAGGGATGACAGGGGTCAATCAGCCCCAGCATTTT
CASSLGMTGVNQPQHF
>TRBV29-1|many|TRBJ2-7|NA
TGCAGCGTTGAAGATCGAGGGCACGAGCAGTACTTC
CSVEDRGHEQYF
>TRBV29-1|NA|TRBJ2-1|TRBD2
TGCAGCGTCCTTCTAGCGGCGGGACGGCAGTTCTTC
CSVLLAAGRQFF
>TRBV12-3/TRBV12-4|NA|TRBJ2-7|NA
TGTGCCAGCAGTTTAGTAACCTCCGACGAGCAGTACTTC
CASSLVTSDEQYF
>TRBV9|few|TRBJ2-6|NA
TGTGCCAGCGGGTACAGGGATATTGGCTCTGGGGCCAACGTCCTGACTTTC
CASGYRDIGSGANVLTF
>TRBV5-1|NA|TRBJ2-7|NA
TGCGCCAGCAGCAACGGACTCGTCGGCGAGCAGTACTTC
CASSNGLVGEQYF
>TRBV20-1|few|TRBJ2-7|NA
TGCAGTGCTACCGGGGTAGCGGTATCCTACGAGCAGTACTTC
CSATGVAVSYEQYF
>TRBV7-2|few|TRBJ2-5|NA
TGTGCCAGCAGCTTAAGAGGGTCAGAGACCCAGTACTTC
CASSLRGSETQYF
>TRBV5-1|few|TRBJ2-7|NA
TGCGCCAGCAGCAGGACGACGGGTACCTACGAGCAGTACTTC
CASSRTTGTYEQYF
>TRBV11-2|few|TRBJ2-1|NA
TGTGCCAGCAGCTTAGACTCAGGGAATTTGCGTGAGCAGTTCTTC
CASSLDSGNLREQFF
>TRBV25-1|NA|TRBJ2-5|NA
TGTGCCAGCAGTGAAGGTCTACAGGGTAGTAAAGGGGAGACCCAGTACTTC
CASSEGLQGSKGETQYF
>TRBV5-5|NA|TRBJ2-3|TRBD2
TGTGCCAGCAGTTTTGACGCGGGAGGGAGGGGTACGCAGTATTTT
CASSFDAGGRGTQYF
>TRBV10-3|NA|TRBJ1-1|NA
TGTGCCACTAAGGGGCAGGGGAACACTGAAGCTTTCTTT
CATKGQGNTEAFF
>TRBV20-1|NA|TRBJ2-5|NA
TGCAGTGCTAGATTGTGGCTGGGATCGGGAGAGACCCAGTACTTC
CSARLWLGSGETQYF
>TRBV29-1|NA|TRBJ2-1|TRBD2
TGCAGCGTTGAAGGGGGGCGGGAGGGATCCTACAATGAGCAGTTCTTC
CSVEGGREGSYNEQFF
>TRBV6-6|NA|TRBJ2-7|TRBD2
TGTGCCAGCAGTTACGAGGCTAGCGGGAGGGGCGAGCAGTACTTC
CASSYEASGRGEQYF
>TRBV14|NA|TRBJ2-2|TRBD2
TGTGCCAGCAGCCTGTGGACTAGCGGGAGCACCGGGGTGCTGTTTTTT
CASSLWTSGSTGVLFF
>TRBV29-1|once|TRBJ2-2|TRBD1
TGCAGCGTTGGTAAGGGGGCCTCCTCCGGGGAGCTGTTTTTT
CSVGKGASSGELFF
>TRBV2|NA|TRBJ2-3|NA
TGTGCCAGCAGTGAAGCAGGGATTAGGACAGATACGCAGTATTTT
CASSEAGIRTDTQYF
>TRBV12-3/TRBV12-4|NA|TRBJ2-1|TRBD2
TGTGCCAGCAGTTTAAGACTAGCGGGAGAGGAGCAGTTCTTC
CASSLRLAGEEQFF